This TCR beta chain was sequenced for a study of identical twins. Study-level results: The study reached conclusions through statistical analysis that was cross-sectional, not following the same donors.

One entry per CDR3 protein results from TCRdb running MiXCR on the 5' RACE reads. The sample has about 530,000 distinct CDR3 sequences, nearly 15% seen once. As for this clonotype: Its antigen is unidentified.

The CDR3 is 13 amino acids. V lost 5 bases to trimming and J lost 4 bases; unmatched junction nucleotides: 5. Germline CDR1 reads DFQATT; CDR2 reads SNEGSKA (reference sequence). The same sample was also studied in work on yellow fever vaccine responses in identical twins.

Sequencing was done on a sample of CD4+ T cells sorted from blood. This TCR derives from a woman under 30 in good health. This chain links TRBV20-1 with TRBJ2-7, with TRBD1 matching over 10 bases. The CDR3 DNA reads as TGCAGTGCTCCTGGACAGGGGGTGTACGAGCAGTACTTC. This translates into CSAPGQGVYEQYF.